These 14 T cell receptor beta chains were sequenced from one sample in a study of T cell therapy after organ transplantation. What these receptors recognize is not known. Repertoires were generated with immunoSEQ multiplex PCR, while TCRdb's copy carries only in-frame clones and drops some. The table has about 500 clones, 82% seen once. The sample's time point: 4-8 weeks after completion of therapy. The sample here was CD8+ T cells from blood, taken after autologous CMV-specific T cell therapy. The receptors shown here come from a human patient who had received a solid organ transplant and had CMV disease. Some of the T cells may derive from the graft donor.

A single count supports this clone. The chain carries TRBV27 and TRBJ2-3; 7 bases line up with TRBD2. V trimming: 7 bases; J trimming: 4 bases; junction bases outside the gene matches: 17. The germline V gene has CDR1 MNHEY and CDR2 SMNVEV (reference sequence). The CDR3 sequence is 17 residues long. The CDR3 region is CASKGRLAEMRSDTQYF. CDR3 DNA: TGTGCCAGCAAGGGAAGACTAGCCGAGATGCGGTCAGATACGCAGTATTTT.

The rearrangement joins TRBV28 to TRBJ2-1; TRBD1 agrees at 7 bases. This CDR3 contains 14 residues. CDR1 is MDHEN, CDR2 SYDVKM, per germline. The V gene end was trimmed by 2 bases and the J gene end by 6 bases; junction bases not matched to a gene: 4. Here the CDR3 reads CASSLTGVLNEQFF. CDR3 nucleotides: TGTGCCAGCAGTTTAACAGGGGTTCTCAATGAGCAGTTCTTC.

The V and J genes are TRBV12-5 and TRBJ2-1; D not certain. The length of the CDR3 is 13 residues. Trimming removed 1 base from V and 3 bases from J, with 4 bases in between. Germline assignment: CDR1 LGHNT and CDR2 FRNRAP. The CDR3 nucleotides read TGTGCTAGTGGTTTGGGGATCTACAATGAGCAGTTCTTC. This gives the protein CASGLGIYNEQFF.

The chain joins TRBV27 to TRBJ2-7; D unclear. This CDR3 has 12 amino acids. Per the germline V gene, CDR1 is MNHEY and CDR2 is SMNVEV (reference sequence). V dropped 5 bases and J dropped 5 bases, with 10 bases sitting between them. CDR3 residues: CASSHPPHEQYF. For the CDR3, the DNA is TGTGCCAGCAGTCACCCACCCCACGAGCAGTACTTC.

The V and J genes are TRBV27 and TRBJ1-2; no clear D. CDR1 is MNHEY, CDR2 SMNVEV, per germline (reference sequence). The CDR3 loop spans 9 amino acids. V dropped 2 bases and J dropped 8 bases, with 0 bases sitting between them. The CDR3 is CASSLGYTF. The CDR3 bases are TGTGCCAGCAGTTTAGGCTACACCTTC.

This chain uses TRBV7-8 with TRBJ2-1, with TRBD2 matching over 7 bases. Germline CDR1 SGHVS, CDR2 FQNEAQ. V shed 1 base and J 0 bases; nucleotides not matched to a gene: 6. The CDR3 extends over 17 amino acids. The CDR3 DNA follows: TGTGCCAGCAGCTTAGTAAGACTAGCACTCTCCTACAATGAGCAGTTCTTC. Translation: CASSLVRLALSYNEQFF.

CDR3 bases: TGTGCCAGCAGTCAGGGACTTTCCTACGAGCAGTACTTC. This translates into CASSQGLSYEQYF. The chain couples TRBV6-5 to TRBJ2-7; TRBD2 might be the D (6 bases). Germline CDR1 reads MNHEY; CDR2 reads SVGAGI. Trimming cost V 5 bases and J 1 base, with 9 bases left between them. The CDR3 spans 13 residues.

The genes are TRBV5-6 and TRBJ1-5, with 9 nucleotides matching TRBD1. Germline CDR1 and CDR2: SGHDT and YYEEEE. V was pared by 4 bases and J by 3 bases, with 5 bases of the junction left unmatched. This CDR3 spans 15 amino acids. The CDR3 DNA sequence: TGTGCCAGCAGCGGCGGGACAGGGAACAATCAGCCCCAGCATTTT. It codes for CASSGGTGNNQPQHF.

This sequence joins TRBV27 and TRBJ2-4; D may match TRBD1 or TRBD2 (6 bases each). V shed 3 bases and J shed 9 bases, with 18 bases lying between them. CDR3 length: 15 residues. Germline assignment: CDR1 MNHEY and CDR2 SMNVEV (reference sequence). CDR3 protein: CASSFGPGANGIQYF. CDR3 bases: TGTGCCAGCAGTTTTGGCCCGGGGGCTAACGGCATTCAGTACTTC.

This clone was detected a few times. The chain employs TRBV6-8 and TRBJ2-7; the D call may be TRBD1 or TRBD2 (5 bases each). The CDR3 is made up of 14 amino acids. Looked up from germline, CDR1 is MNHGY and CDR2 is SAAAGT. Trimming pared 6 bases from V and 0 bases from J, leaving 12 bases between. The chain's CDR3 is CASSYGAYSYEQYF. In DNA, the CDR3 is TGTGCCAGCAGCTACGGGGCTTACTCCTACGAGCAGTACTTC.

The V call is TRBV7-6, the J call TRBJ1-1; weak D call: TRBD1 (5 bases). The ends were cut back, 4 bases at V and 4 bases at J, with 16 bases in the middle. Germline CDR1 and CDR2: SGHVS and FNYEAQ. This CDR3 spans 15 amino acids. Written as DNA, the CDR3 is TGTGCCAGCAGCTACCGCTCGGGGCTTGGCACTGAAGCTTTCTTT. Translation: CASSYRSGLGTEAFF. Based on the CDR3 plus reference TRBV7-6 and TRBJ1-1, the full variable domain is GAGVSQSPRYKVTKRGQDVALRCDPISGHVSLYWYRQALGQGPEFLTYFNYEAQQDKSGLPNDRFSAERPEGSISTLTIQRTEQRDSAMYRCASSYRSGLGTEAFFGQGTRLTVV.

J is TRBJ2-1 and V is TRBV6-1; D gene unclear. The CDR3 is made up of 13 amino acids. Germline V gives CDR1 MNHNS, CDR2 SASEGT. Trimming removed 1 base at V and 5 bases at J, with 6 bases between. CDR3 in amino acids: CASSEGQHNEQFF. The CDR3, as DNA: TGTGCCAGCAGTGAAGGACAACACAATGAGCAGTTCTTC.

J is TRBJ2-1 and V is TRBV28; the match to TRBD2 covers 14 bases. V shed 5 bases and J 7 bases; nucleotides not matched to a gene: 10. The CDR3 sequence is 17 residues long. Germline lookup yields CDR1 MDHEN and CDR2 SYDVKM. CDR3 nucleotide sequence: TGTGCCAGCAGTCTGTTGGGACTAGCGGGAGAGGCAAATGAGCAGTTCTTC. Its protein is CASSLLGLAGEANEQFF.

V gene TRBV5-1 combines with J gene TRBJ1-1, with D hard to call. The CDR3 runs 19 residues. V was shortened by 2 bases and J by 1 base, with 24 bases between the two germline ends. Germline V gene lookup returns CDR1 SGHRS and CDR2 YFSETQ. For the CDR3, the DNA is TGCGCCAGCAGCTTCCTATCACCCACCGAGGCAGGAAGGAACACTGAAGCTTTCTTT. This gives the protein CASSFLSPTEAGRNTEAFF.